These 5 T cell receptor beta chains originate from one sample sequenced in a study of blood T cells in healthy people across ages. Alongside a J-beta primer mix, a sample-barcoded 5' primer served in a second PCR lasting about 7 to 12 cycles. Using its own MiXCR run on the 5' RACE reads, TCRdb lists one record per CDR3 protein. In the table there are about 900,000 distinct CDR3 sequences, about 62% of which are singletons. Sequences were obtained from blood. These receptors were collected from a man aged 25-45 years in good health.

As to this clonotype: A much more abundant neighbour one base away suggests this may be a read error. The rearrangement uses TRBV12-3 or TRBV12-4 and TRBJ1-4; D ambiguous. CDR3 length equals 14 residues. The V end lost 6 bases, the J end lost 5 bases, and 13 bases lay between the germline ends. The CDR3 spells CASRQRRANEKLFF. As DNA, the CDR3 is TGTGCCAGCAGACAGAGGCGCGCCAATGAAAAACTGTTTTTT.

The rearrangement joins TRBV4-3 to TRBJ2-7, with D possibly being TRBD1 (6 bases). Per the germline V gene, CDR1 is LGHNA and CDR2 is YSLEER. CDR3 size: 15 residues. V lost 4 bases and J 3 bases, leaving 16 bases between the germline ends. The CDR3 region is CASSLNSDRNYEQYF. The CDR3 bases are TGCGCCAGCAGCCTGAACTCTGACAGGAACTACGAGCAGTACTTC.

This chain joins TRBV20-1 and TRBJ2-7; 11 bases are a match to TRBD1. V gave up 3 bases and J gave up 9 bases; unmatched junction bases: 10. The length of the CDR3 is 14 residues. Germline lookup yields CDR1 DFQATT and CDR2 SNEGSKA (reference sequence). In DNA form, the CDR3 reads TGCAGTGCTAGGACGGGACAGGGGGTCGACGGGCAGTACTTC. This translates into CSARTGQGVDGQYF.

The genes are TRBV5-1 and TRBJ1-2; TRBD1 might be the D (5 bases). This CDR3 is built from 15 residues. CDR1 and CDR2 (germline): SGHRS, YFSETQ. Trimming stripped 0 bases from V and 5 bases from J, with 14 bases between. The DNA of the CDR3 is TGCGCCAGCAGCTTGGCCGACTCGAAGGGGTATGGCTACACCTTC. It yields the protein CASSLADSKGYGYTF.

The chain recombines TRBV28 with TRBJ2-7, with unresolved D. The CDR3 length is 17 residues. Germline V lookup: CDR1 MDHEN, CDR2 SYDVKM. V gave up 3 bases and J gave up 3 bases, with 21 bases separating them. In DNA, the CDR3 is TGTGCCAGCAGTTTGGTTTCCAACACGGACGGTTACTACGAGCAGTACTTC. This sequence encodes CASSLVSNTDGYYEQYF.